This entry lists 9 T cell receptor beta chains sequenced from one sample in a study of T cells in Graves' hyperthyroidism and ophthalmopathy. From RNA transcripts, TCR beta CDR3 regions were amplified. During a first-round RT-PCR of the TCR CDR3, the HTBI primer set was used. TCRdb fed the multiplex PCR reads into MiXCR, producing one record per CDR3 protein. The sample includes about 720,000 distinct CDR3 sequences, less than 20% seen only once; the top ten take 8.4%. The sequenced sample consisted of blood. The receptors shown here come from a man between 18 and 35 years old with Graves' hyperthyroidism.

This clonotype was seen ten or more times. CDR3 sequence (DNA): TGTGCCAGCAGTCCGGGACTAGCGGGACGGGAGCAGTACTTC. Its protein product is CASSPGLAGREQYF. The J gene is TRBJ2-7, the V gene TRBV28; the match to TRBD2 covers 13 bases. Germline V gene sequence: CDR1 MDHEN, CDR2 SYDVKM. The CDR3 sequence is 14 residues long. V lost 5 bases, J lost 7 bases, and 5 bases stayed unmatched.

At least ten counts were recorded for this clonotype. CDR3 loop: CASSLEGPKGRAFF. The CDR3 region has the DNA TGTGCCAGCAGCTTAGAGGGCCCCAAAGGGCGTGCTTTCTTT. The chain uses TRBV7-2 and TRBJ1-1; no firm D call. V lost 1 base and J lost 11, with 17 bases in between. The CDR3 sequence is 14 residues long. Germline values: CDR1 SGHTA, CDR2 FQGNSA. Drawing the rest from reference TRBV7-2 and TRBJ1-1, the complete variable domain is GAGVSQSPSNKVTEKGKDVELRCDPISGHTALYWYRQSLGQGLEFLIYFQGNSAPDKSGLPSDRFSAERTGGSVSTLTIQRTQQEDSAVYLCASSLEGPKGRAFFGQGTRLTVV.

The CDR3 region is CASSYISLSEQFF. CDR3 DNA: TGTGCCAGCAGTTATATTAGCCTAAGTGAGCAGTTCTTC. V is TRBV6-4 and J is TRBJ2-1; D gene uncertain. Germline assignment: CDR1 MRHNA and CDR2 SNTAGT. The ends were cut back, 5 bases at V and 9 bases at J, with 14 bases in the middle. This CDR3 comprises 13 residues.

There are many counts of this clonotype. The chain employs TRBV7-9 and TRBJ2-1, with D possibly being TRBD2 (5 bases). This CDR3 has 15 amino acids. Germline CDR1 reads SEHNR; CDR2 reads FQNEAQ (reference sequence). Trimming removed 3 bases at V and 6 bases at J, with 15 bases between. CDR3 coding DNA: TGTGCCAGCAGCTTCGGTGACTATTTGCCCAATGAGCAGTTCTTC. This sequence encodes CASSFGDYLPNEQFF.

This sequence joins TRBV29-1 and TRBJ2-1; D unresolved. CDR3 length: 14 amino acids. The germline V gene encodes CDR1 SQVTM and CDR2 ANQGSEA. Between the trimmed V and J ends, which lost 2 bases and 6 bases, there was a span of 14 bases. The CDR3 DNA reads TGCAGCGTTGAATGGGTAATAGGGATCAATGAGCAGTTCTTC. Its protein is CSVEWVIGINEQFF.

The chain has TRBV7-9 and TRBJ2-7; 10 bases align to TRBD2. Germline assignment: CDR1 SEHNR and CDR2 FQNEAQ (reference sequence). The length of the CDR3 is 16 residues. With V trimmed by 5 bases and J by 1 base, 8 bases remained unmatched. The CDR3 sequence is CASSTLAGGRSYEQYF. The CDR3 coding sequence is TGTGCCAGCAGCACCTTAGCGGGAGGCAGATCCTACGAGCAGTACTTC.

Details on this clonotype: One end of the junction is discordant with germline, which a read error may explain. V usage is TRBV12-3 or TRBV12-4 and J usage is TRBJ2-1, with D unresolved. CDR3 size: 17 residues. The CDR3: CASGLDSGPSSYNEQFF. CDR3 coding DNA: TGTGCCAGCGGTTTAGATTCAGGCCCTAGCTCCTACAATGAGCAGTTCTTC.

The chain is built from TRBV5-1 and TRBJ2-3; no clear D. V was shortened by 3 bases and J by 3 bases, with 14 bases between the two germline ends. The CDR3 totals 15 residues. Germline values: CDR1 SGHRS, CDR2 YFSETQ. The CDR3 spells CASSWSAEPTDTQYF. For the CDR3, the DNA is TGCGCCAGCAGCTGGAGTGCGGAACCTACAGATACGCAGTATTTT.

There are a few counts of this clonotype. The chain combines TRBV6-1 with TRBJ1-6; a possible D gene is TRBD1 (5 bases). V lost 3 bases and J 8 bases, leaving 11 bases between the germline ends. CDR1 is MNHNS and CDR2 is SASEGT in the germline V gene. The CDR3 contains 14 residues. The CDR3 sequence is CASSEDGGHSPLHF. CDR3 sequence (DNA): TGTGCCAGCAGTGAGGACGGGGGTCATTCACCCCTCCACTTT.